This T cell receptor beta chain was recorded in a study of shared clonotypes between healthy human individuals (dated by TCRdb to about 2020). About the investigation overall: Two women and a few men aged 18 to 49 years were included in the cohort. Per donor, leukapheresis produced somewhere between about 0.94 and 9.5 billion PBMCs. For each donor, CD4 naive and CD4 memory were each run on three plates, CD8 naive on two plates, and CD8 memory on one plate. To increase sequencing depth and limit assay-specific biases, different laboratories used diverse techniques to prepare libraries and sequence TCR repertoires. To estimate repertoire size and how much clonotypes are shared between individuals, the study performed deep sequencing of blood TCR repertoires from a few healthy adults. The study at large found these results: Even with the large sequencing depth, rarefaction of the sorted-subset datasets indicated that sequencing was incomplete. The genetic and exposure-history diversity represented was limited by the small number of donors. Larger estimated clonotype richness was generally found for naive subsets than for memory subsets. Across a few donors, about 5% of naive CD4, over 3% of naive CD8, about 2.3% of memory CD4, and approximately 0.4% of memory CD8 clonotypes were shared. Pairwise subsampling led to the expectation that sequencing depth would affect the degree of clonotype sharing among donors. Sampling was limited to blood, and TCR repertoires in tissue likely differ from TCR repertoires in blood. Compared with non-shared clonotypes, clonotypes shared by all four sorted-subset donors had higher generation probabilities.

Donors were healthy HIV-negative adults with no recently reported acute infections or vaccinations. All donors were Caucasian adults living in Nashville, Tennessee, USA. CD4+ T cells were enriched by magnetic negative selection, after which naive cells were positively selected on CD45RA and the negative fraction was taken as the memory subset. Blood was obtained by leukapheresis, after which PBMCs were separated by Ficoll-Histopaque density gradient centrifugation and cryopreserved in liquid nitrogen vapor phase. Analytical flow cytometry was used to check the purity and quantity of each magnetically sorted T cell population. From each sorted fraction, genomic DNA was isolated and quantified by UV absorbance on a Nanodrop 2000c. In the case of this clone: What antigen it recognizes has not been identified. No base-level quality is on record; no much larger clone is a single base apart.

Using the deep immunoSEQ assay, TCR CDR3 regions were amplified from genomic DNA by multiplex PCR. Extracted genomic DNA from each cell subset was spread evenly across all wells of several immunoSEQ 96-well plates, with each plate serving as a replicate. Each replicate PCR for sorted subsets received around 0.2 ug genomic DNA, equal to tens of thousands of T cell genomes. Purified libraries were measured with a Qubit 3.0 fluorometer, size-checked on a Bioanalyzer 2100, and measured again with the KAPA Library Quantification kit. Every immunoSEQ 96-well plate was sequenced on a separate single-read 150-cycle Illumina NextSeq 550 flow cell. In the original analysis: Because the immunoSEQ output included only junctional sequences and no quality scores, the filtering could not be the same as the filtering used for full-length reads. To assign V/J genes and CDR3, sequences were annotated against IMGT germline references using PyIR, a Python wrapper for IgBLAST v1.9. Reads were filtered out if the reads had weak V/J assignments (E-value above 1e-6), no CDR3, stop codons, out-of-frame junctions, or ambiguous translated residues. V3J clonotypes were defined by identical inferred V gene, J gene, and CDR3 amino acid sequence. The percentage overlap between two repertoires was calculated by dividing the number of shared unique clonotypes by the size of the smaller repertoire. Repertoire richness was assessed with RTK rarefaction, the Chao1 estimator, and Recon v2.1 estimates of unobserved clonotypes. Generation probabilities were computed with OLGA for all TCRbeta clonotypes obtained by the gDNA method from several donors. Sourced from immuneACCESS, this table was stored by TCRdb with only in-frame sequences that have V and J called. A share of the clones is absent; for the studies checked, an unresolved V gene accounts for under half, and the remainder has no known explanation. D and trimming come from the DNA, and the V and J calls and clone size come from that table. The sample table shows more than 150,000 clones, and roughly 70% are seen once. Less than 11% of the sample belongs to the ten largest clones.

Ends trimmed: V by 4 bases, J by 7 bases; bases unmatched to a gene: 7. From cysteine to phenylalanine, the CDR3 is 14 amino acids long. Only the CDR3 portion is preserved as DNA: 42 bases, with reading frame beginning at the first base. From a lookup of the germline V gene, CDR1 and CDR2 are SGDLS and YYNGEE. The rearrangement combines TRBV9 with TRBJ2-1; TRBD2 fits 8 bases in the junction. The specimen was memory CD4+ T cells sorted from blood. The cell subset or site label, as the study defines it: CD45RA-negative fraction. The TCR originated in a young man in good health. The encoded CDR3 is CASSLSGSTNEQFF. The nucleotide sequence reads TGTGCCAGCAGCTTGAGCGGGAGCACGAATGAGCAGTTCTTC.